This entry lists 11 T cell receptor beta chains sequenced from one sample in a study of T cells in Graves' hyperthyroidism and ophthalmopathy. From RNA transcripts, TCR beta CDR3 regions were amplified. Initially, a first-round RT-PCR of the TCR CDR3 employed the HTBI primer set. TCRdb processed the multiplex PCR reads anew with MiXCR; each CDR3 protein has one entry. The sample carries 380,000 or so distinct CDR3 sequences, about 14% recorded once. Material for sequencing was blood. The receptors here all came from a woman in her thirties with Graves' hyperthyroidism.

The gene calls are TRBV5-6 and TRBJ2-7, with 7 bases that match TRBD1. The CDR3 is 14 amino acids. Per germline, CDR1 SGHDT and CDR2 YYEEEE. Germline trimming cut 4 bases from V and 3 bases from J; bases unmatched to any gene: 7. CDR3 DNA: TGTGCCAGCAGCCCCCTCGGACAGGACTACGAGCAGTACTTC. It specifies CASSPLGQDYEQYF.

This clonotype was picked up a small number of times. This rearrangement joins TRBV20-1 to TRBJ2-5, with D tentatively TRBD2 (6 bases). CDR3 length: 13 residues. Germline V gene data show CDR1 as DFQATT and CDR2 as SNEGSKA (reference sequence). V lost 5 bases and J 4 bases, leaving 14 bases between the germline ends. The CDR3 loop is CSAVGGVGETQYF. The CDR3 DNA reads as TGCAGTGCTGTGGGGGGAGTAGGAGAGACCCAGTACTTC.

The chain joins TRBV29-1 to TRBJ2-6, with D perhaps matching TRBD2 (6 bases). The CDR3 is 15 residues long. V lost 7 bases, J lost 0 bases, and 13 bases lay in between. CDR1 and CDR2 (germline): SQVTM, ANQGSEA. This chain's CDR3 is CSAWDGGSGANVLTF. As DNA, the CDR3 is TGCAGCGCCTGGGACGGGGGCTCTGGGGCCAACGTCCTGACTTTC.

The chain links TRBV7-2 to TRBJ2-1; D gene ambiguous. This CDR3 comprises 15 residues. CDR1 SGHTA and CDR2 FQGNSA come from the germline V gene. The ends were cut back, 6 bases at V and 5 bases at J, with 17 bases in the middle. CDR3 nucleotide sequence: TGTGCCAGCAGGCGTTCCGGGTCTAAAAACAATGAGCAGTTCTTC. As protein: CASRRSGSKNNEQFF.

Ten or more counts support this clonotype. This chain connects TRBV12-3 or TRBV12-4 to TRBJ2-7; unclear D gene. The length of the CDR3 is 19 residues. V lost 6 bases and J 2 bases, leaving 29 bases between the germline ends. Here the CDR3 reads CASSPLAPQRALRAYEQYF. The CDR3 nucleotides are TGTGCCAGCAGCCCCCTTGCCCCCCAGCGAGCGCTGAGAGCCTACGAGCAGTACTTC.

The CDR3: CASSLVQSEQYF. DNA for the CDR3: TGTGCCAGCAGCTTAGTTCAGAGCGAGCAGTACTTC. The chain combines TRBV7-9 with TRBJ2-7; D is unresolved. CDR3 length: 12 residues. V shed 1 base and J shed 6 bases, with 7 bases lying between them. Germline V CDR1 and CDR2: SEHNR, FQNEAQ (reference sequence).

This clonotype has a handful of counts. One junction end disagrees with the germline gene, perhaps due to a read error. This chain connects TRBV28 to TRBJ2-1; 10 bases map to TRBD2. Germline CDR1 reads MDHEN; CDR2 reads SYDVKM. The CDR3 sequence is 16 residues long. The chain's CDR3 is CATLGVAGGLNNEQLF. The CDR3 bases are TGTGCCACCCTCGGGGTAGCGGGAGGATTAAACAATGAGCAGCTCTTC. The full variable domain, in which reference TRBV28 and TRBJ2-1 provide the parts outside the CDR3, is DVKVTQSSRYLVKRTGEKVFLECVQDMDHENMFWYRQDPGLGLRLIYFSYDVKMKEKGDIPEGYSVSREKKERFSLILESASTNQTSMYLCATLGVAGGLNNEQLFGPGTRLTVL.

In its sample, this clonotype was seen many times. At one end, the junction sequence differs from germline, possibly due to a read error. The rearrangement links TRBV7-6 to TRBJ2-2; D possibly corresponds to TRBD2 (5 bases). The CDR3 covers 15 residues. Germline CDR1 is SGHVS and CDR2 is FNYEAQ. The CDR3 is CASSLAAGFDGELFF. CDR3 DNA: TGTGCCAGCAGCCTAGCCGCAGGTTTCGACGGGGAGCTGTTTTTT.

The CDR3: CASSTGGLAAGELFF. The CDR3 nucleotides read TGTGCCAGTAGTACAGGCGGACTAGCCGCCGGGGAGCTGTTTTTT. The rearrangement links TRBV19 to TRBJ2-2; 8 bases are shared with TRBD2. The V and J ends lost 4 bases and 6 bases, in that order; junction bases with no gene match: 7. The CDR3 has 15 residues. Germline CDR1 and CDR2: LNHDA and SQIVND (reference sequence).

This clonotype has a single count. The chain has TRBV25-1 and TRBJ2-1; no firm D call. Trimming took off 7 bases at V and 8 bases at J, with 18 bases between the two ends. Germline loops: CDR1 MGHDK, CDR2 SYGVNS. The CDR3 sequence is 14 residues long. CDR3 sequence reads: CASTSGPAIDEQFF. In nucleotides, the CDR3 is TGTGCCAGCACTTCCGGGCCCGCAATCGATGAGCAGTTCTTC.

The table lists this clonotype with many counts. The genes are TRBV28 and TRBJ1-5; the match to TRBD1 covers 11 bases. Germline CDR1 is MDHEN and CDR2 is SYDVKM. The CDR3 loop spans 15 amino acids. Unmatched junction bases numbered 7, after V lost 5 bases and J lost 7 bases. For the CDR3, the DNA is TGTGCCAGCAGTCGGACAGGGGGCAGGCTGCAGCCCCAGCATTTT. Protein product: CASSRTGGRLQPQHF.